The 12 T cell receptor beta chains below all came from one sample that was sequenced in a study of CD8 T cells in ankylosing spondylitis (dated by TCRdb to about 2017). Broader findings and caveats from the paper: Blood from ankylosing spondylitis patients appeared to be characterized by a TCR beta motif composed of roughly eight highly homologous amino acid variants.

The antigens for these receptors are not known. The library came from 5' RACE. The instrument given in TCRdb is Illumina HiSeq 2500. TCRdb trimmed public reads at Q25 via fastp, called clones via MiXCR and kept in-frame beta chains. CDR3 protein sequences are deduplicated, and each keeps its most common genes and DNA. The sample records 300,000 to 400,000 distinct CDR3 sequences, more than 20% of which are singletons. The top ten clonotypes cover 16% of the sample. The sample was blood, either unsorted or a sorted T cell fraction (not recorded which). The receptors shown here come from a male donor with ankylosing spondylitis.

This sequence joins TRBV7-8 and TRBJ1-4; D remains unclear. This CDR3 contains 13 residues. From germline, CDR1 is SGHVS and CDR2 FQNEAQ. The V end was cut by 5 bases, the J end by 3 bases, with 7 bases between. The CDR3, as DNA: TGTGCCAGCAGCCCGTCTCCTAATGAAAAACTGTTTTTT. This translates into CASSPSPNEKLFF.

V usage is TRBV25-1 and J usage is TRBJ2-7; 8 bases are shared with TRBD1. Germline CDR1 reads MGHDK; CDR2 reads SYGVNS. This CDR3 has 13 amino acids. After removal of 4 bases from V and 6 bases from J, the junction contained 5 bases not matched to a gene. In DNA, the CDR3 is TGTGCCAGCAGTGTAACGGGACAGGCCGAGCAGTACTTC. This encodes CASSVTGQAEQYF.

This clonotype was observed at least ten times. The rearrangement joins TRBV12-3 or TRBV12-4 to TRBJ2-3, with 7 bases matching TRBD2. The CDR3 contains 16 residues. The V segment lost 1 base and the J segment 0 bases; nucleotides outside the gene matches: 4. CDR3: CASSLDTSVSTDTQYF. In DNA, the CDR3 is TGTGCCAGCAGTTTAGACACTAGCGTAAGCACAGATACGCAGTATTTT.

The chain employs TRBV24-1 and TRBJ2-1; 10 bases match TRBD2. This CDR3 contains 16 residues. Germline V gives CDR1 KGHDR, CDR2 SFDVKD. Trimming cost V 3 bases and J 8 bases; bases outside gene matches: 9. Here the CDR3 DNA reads TGTGCCACCAGTGATCCCCGGCTAGCGGGAGTCTATGAGCAGTTCTTC. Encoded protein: CATSDPRLAGVYEQFF.

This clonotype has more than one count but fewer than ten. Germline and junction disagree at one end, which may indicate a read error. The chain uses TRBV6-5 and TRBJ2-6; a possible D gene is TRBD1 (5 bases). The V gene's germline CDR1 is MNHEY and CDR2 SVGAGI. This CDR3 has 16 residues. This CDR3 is CASSNSGFPGANVLTF. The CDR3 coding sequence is TGTGCCAGCAGTAACTCAGGGTTCCCTGGGGCCAACGTCCTGACTTTC.

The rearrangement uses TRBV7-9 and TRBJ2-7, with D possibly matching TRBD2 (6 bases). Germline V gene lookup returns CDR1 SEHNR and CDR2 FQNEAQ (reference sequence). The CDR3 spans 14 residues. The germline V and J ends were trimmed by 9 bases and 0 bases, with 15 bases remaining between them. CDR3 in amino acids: CASRREASSYEQYF. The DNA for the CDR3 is TGTGCCAGTCGGAGGGAGGCCAGCTCCTACGAGCAGTACTTC. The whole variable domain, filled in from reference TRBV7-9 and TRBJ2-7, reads DTGVSQNPRHKITKRGQNVTFRCDPISEHNRLYWYRQTLGQGPEFLTYFQNEAQLEKSRLLSDRFSAERPKGSFSTLEIQRTEQGDSAMYLCASRREASSYEQYFGPGTRLTVT.

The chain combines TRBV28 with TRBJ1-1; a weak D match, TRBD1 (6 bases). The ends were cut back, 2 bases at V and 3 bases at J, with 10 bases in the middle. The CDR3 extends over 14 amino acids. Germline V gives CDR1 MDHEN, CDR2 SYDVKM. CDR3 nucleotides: TGTGCCAGCAGTTTACACAGGGAGGACACTGAAGCTTTCTTT. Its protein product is CASSLHREDTEAFF.

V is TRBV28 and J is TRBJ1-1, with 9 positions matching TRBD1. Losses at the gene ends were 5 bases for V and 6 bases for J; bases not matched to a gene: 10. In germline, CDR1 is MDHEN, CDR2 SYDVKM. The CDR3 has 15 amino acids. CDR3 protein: CASSPSGQGISEAFF. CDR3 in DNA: TGTGCCAGCAGTCCGTCCGGACAGGGGATATCTGAAGCTTTCTTT. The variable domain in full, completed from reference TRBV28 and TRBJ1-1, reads DVKVTQSSRYLVKRTGEKVFLECVQDMDHENMFWYRQDPGLGLRLIYFSYDVKMKEKGDIPEGYSVSREKKERFSLILESASTNQTSMYLCASSPSGQGISEAFFGQGTRLTVV.

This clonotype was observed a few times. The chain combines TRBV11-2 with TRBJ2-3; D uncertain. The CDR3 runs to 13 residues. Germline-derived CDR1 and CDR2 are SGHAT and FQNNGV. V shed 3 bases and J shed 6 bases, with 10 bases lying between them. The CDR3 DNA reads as TGTGCCAGCAGCTTTAATAGCAGGGATACGCAGTATTTT. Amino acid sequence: CASSFNSRDTQYF.

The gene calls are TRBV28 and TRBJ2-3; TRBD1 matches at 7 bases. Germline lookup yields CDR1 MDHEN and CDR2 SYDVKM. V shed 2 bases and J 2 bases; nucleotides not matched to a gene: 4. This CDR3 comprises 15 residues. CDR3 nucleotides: TGTGCCAGCAGTTTACTGGACAGGTACACAGATACGCAGTATTTT. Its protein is CASSLLDRYTDTQYF.

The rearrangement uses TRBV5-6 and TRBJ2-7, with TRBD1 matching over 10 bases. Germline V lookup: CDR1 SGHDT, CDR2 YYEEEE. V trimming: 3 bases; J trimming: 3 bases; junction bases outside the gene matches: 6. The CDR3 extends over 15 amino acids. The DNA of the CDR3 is TGTGCCAGCAGCTCCCAGGACAGGGGGATCTACGAGCAGTACTTC. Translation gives CASSSQDRGIYEQYF.

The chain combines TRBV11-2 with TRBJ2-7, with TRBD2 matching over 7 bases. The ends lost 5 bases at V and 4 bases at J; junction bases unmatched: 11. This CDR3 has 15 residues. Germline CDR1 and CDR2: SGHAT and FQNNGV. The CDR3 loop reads CASSPSVSAGYEQYF. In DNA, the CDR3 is TGTGCCAGCAGCCCCTCCGTGTCAGCGGGATACGAGCAGTACTTC.